These 14 T cell receptor beta chains share one sample of origin, sequenced in a study of glioma-infiltrating T cells. TCR alpha and beta CDR3 regions were amplified from RNA using iRepertoire nested multiplex PCR. TCRdb reprocessed the multiplex PCR reads with MiXCR, giving one entry per CDR3 protein. The data show a few hundred thousand distinct CDR3 sequences, 41% seen once. The sequenced material came from glioma tissue, nonneoplastic brain tissue, or PBMCs (not recorded which). These receptors came from a human donor with low-grade glioma or glioblastoma, undergoing nonglioma brain surgery, or in good health (not recorded which).

Concerning this clonotype: The junction and the germline gene differ at one end; a read error may be behind it. The chain recombines TRBV6-1 with TRBJ1-2; TRBD1 matches at 7 bases. The CDR3 runs 12 residues. CDR1 and CDR2 (germline): MNHNS, SASEGT. The CDR3 loop reads CAISRQGKGYAF. CDR3 DNA sequence: TGTGCCATCAGCAGACAGGGAAAAGGCTACGCCTTC.

To note about this clonotype: Germline and junction disagree at one end, which may indicate a read error. This chain links TRBV28 with TRBJ2-7, with 9 nucleotides matching TRBD2. In germline, CDR1 is MDHEN, CDR2 SYDVKM. The CDR3 length is 15 residues. The DNA of the CDR3 is TGTGCCAACAGTTCGGGGAGCGGGAGGTTCTACGAGCAGTACTTC. Protein: CANSSGSGRFYEQYF.

This clonotype was seen many times. The chain joins TRBV20-1 to TRBJ2-7; 8 nucleotides agree with TRBD2. The CDR3 length is 15 residues. Germline V gives CDR1 DFQATT, CDR2 SNEGSKA (reference sequence). Trimming cost V 0 bases and J 3 bases; bases outside gene matches: 7. The CDR3 loop is CSARDPSGFIYEQYF. The DNA of the CDR3 is TGCAGTGCTAGAGATCCTAGCGGGTTCATCTACGAGCAGTACTTC.

The gene calls are TRBV25-1 and TRBJ1-2, with a weak D call TRBD1 (6 bases). Germline values: CDR1 MGHDK, CDR2 SYGVNS. V lost 2 bases and J lost 7, with 11 bases in between. The CDR3 sequence is 13 residues long. The CDR3 protein is CASSEGGRRGYTF. DNA of the CDR3: TGTGCCAGCAGTGAAGGGGGCCGTCGTGGCTACACCTTC.

The genes are TRBV4-3 and TRBJ2-1; 11 bases are shared with TRBD2. CDR1 and CDR2 from the germline V gene are LGHNA and YSLEER. This CDR3 contains 16 residues. The V gene end was trimmed by 2 bases and the J gene end by 6 bases; junction bases not matched to a gene: 6. CDR3 coding DNA: TGCGCCAGCAGCCAAACCGGGACTAGCGGAACCAATGAGCAGTTCTTC. It codes for CASSQTGTSGTNEQFF.

DNA of the CDR3: TGTGCCAGCAGTTTAGCGCGGGGACAGACCTCTTACGAGCAGTACTTC. It translates to CASSLARGQTSYEQYF. J is TRBJ2-7 and V is TRBV28; maybe TRBD1 (7 bases). With 2 bases removed from V and 4 bases from J, the gap between germline ends came to 18 bases. CDR3 length equals 16 residues. Germline lookup yields CDR1 MDHEN and CDR2 SYDVKM.

The chain has TRBV27 and TRBJ2-6; 12 bases fit TRBD2. CDR3 length: 18 residues. Germline V CDR1 and CDR2: MNHEY, SMNVEV (reference sequence). Germline trimming cut 4 bases from V and 12 bases from J; bases unmatched to any gene: 16. The CDR3 here is CASSYLAGGPTGATVLTF. The DNA for the CDR3 is TGTGCCAGCAGTTATCTAGCGGGAGGGCCAACTGGGGCAACCGTCCTGACTTTC.

On this clonotype itself: A much larger clone sits a single nucleotide away, making a read error possible. V usage is TRBV7-2 and J usage is TRBJ2-3; D not certain. The CDR3 has 14 amino acids. In germline, CDR1 is SGHTA, CDR2 FQGNSA. V lost 6 bases and J lost 6, with 16 bases in between. In DNA, the CDR3 is TGTGCCAGCAGACCAGAAGCCCCCCCGGATACGCAGTATTTT. Residues: CASRPEAPPDTQYF. The whole variable domain, filled in from reference TRBV7-2 and TRBJ2-3, reads GAGVSQSPSNKVTEKGKDVELRCDPISGHTALYWYRQSLGQGLEFLIYFQGNSAPDKSGLPSDRFSAERTGGSVSTLTIQRTQQEDSAVYLCASRPEAPPDTQYFGPGTRLTVL.

For this clonotype: This may be a read error, as it is one base from a much larger clone. J is TRBJ2-1 and V is TRBV20-1; D is perhaps TRBD2 (5 bases). The CDR3 consists of 15 residues. CDR1 is DFQATT, CDR2 SNEGSKA, per germline (reference sequence). V was clipped by 0 bases and J by 0 bases, with 9 bases between them. The CDR3 reads CSARDLAFSYNEQFF. The CDR3 nucleotides are TGCAGTGCTAGAGATCTAGCATTCTCCTACAATGAGCAGTTCTTC.

The J gene is TRBJ1-5, the V gene TRBV4-2; 10 positions agree with TRBD1. The CDR3 has 15 residues. Losses at the gene ends were 5 bases for V and 5 bases for J; bases not matched to a gene: 6. CDR1 and CDR2 (germline): LGHNA, YNFKEQ. CDR3 sequence: CASSAGDRGHQPQHF. CDR3 coding DNA: TGTGCCAGCAGCGCCGGGGACAGGGGCCATCAGCCCCAGCATTTT.

The chain links TRBV6-1 to TRBJ2-7; possible D gene TRBD2, 5 bases. Germline V gene data show CDR1 as MNHNS and CDR2 as SASEGT. The CDR3 is 14 amino acids. Trimming stripped 4 bases from V and 12 bases from J, with 22 bases between. This CDR3 reads CASSGLSSSYEGYF. The CDR3 bases are TGTGCCAGCAGTGGTCTGAGTTCCTCCTACGAGGGGTACTTC.

There are a few counts of this clonotype. The chain has TRBV7-9 and TRBJ2-3; TRBD2 might be the D (5 bases). This CDR3 is built from 14 residues. From germline, CDR1 is SEHNR and CDR2 FQNEAQ (reference sequence). Trimming removed 4 bases from V and 1 base from J, with 9 bases in between. The CDR3 spells CASSSQLGTDTQYF. The CDR3 DNA reads TGTGCCAGCAGCTCCCAACTAGGCACAGATACGCAGTATTTT.

This clonotype was detected only a few times. The chain uses TRBV19 and TRBJ2-3; D not resolved. Germline V gene sequence: CDR1 LNHDA, CDR2 SQIVND (reference sequence). V lost 6 bases and J 2 bases, leaving 12 bases between the germline ends. This CDR3 contains 14 residues. The CDR3 protein is CASSGRLTTDTQYF. The DNA for the CDR3 is TGTGCCAGTAGCGGACGGTTAACCACAGATACGCAGTATTTT.

This clonotype was seen many times. The chain couples TRBV4-3 to TRBJ2-3, with unresolved D. CDR1 and CDR2 from the germline V gene are LGHNA and YSLEER. This CDR3 contains 14 residues. V was clipped by 0 bases and J by 5 bases, with 9 bases between them. CDR3 sequence reads: CASSQDRSLDTQYF. DNA of the CDR3: TGCGCCAGCAGCCAAGATCGTTCTCTAGATACGCAGTATTTT.